This entry lists 17 T cell receptor beta chains sequenced from one sample in a study of CD8 T cells in Susac syndrome. An amount of RNA that ranged from 0.5 to 1 ug was reverse transcribed with random hexamers. Via MiXCR, TCRdb re-called the immunoSEQ multiplex PCR reads, giving one row per CDR3 protein. Here the sample spans about 140,000 distinct CDR3 sequences, about 95% being singletons. Sequenced material: CD4+ T cells from PBMCs. These receptors came from a human donor with Susac syndrome.

The chain carries TRBV15 and TRBJ2-2; D is perhaps TRBD2 (5 bases). The CDR3 sequence is 13 residues long. Per germline, CDR1 LNHNV and CDR2 YYDKDF (reference sequence). Trimming took off 6 bases at V and 4 bases at J, with 9 bases between the two ends. Here the CDR3 reads CATRREITGELFF. The CDR3 DNA sequence: TGTGCCACCAGGAGGGAGATCACCGGGGAGCTGTTTTTT.

V is TRBV15 and J is TRBJ2-5; a possible D gene is TRBD1 (6 bases). Germline-derived CDR1 and CDR2 are LNHNV and YYDKDF (reference sequence). V was shortened by 7 bases and J by 2 bases, with 14 bases between the two germline ends. The CDR3 has 14 amino acids. CDR3 nucleotides: TGTGCCACCAACGCACCGGGACAACAAGAGACCCAGTACTTC. It encodes CATNAPGQQETQYF.

The genes are TRBV30 and TRBJ2-4; 9 bases are shared with TRBD2. Germline V CDR1 and CDR2: GTSNPN, SVGIG (reference sequence). The CDR3 is 14 residues long. The J segment lost 3 bases and the V segment lost 0 bases, leaving 0 bases of the junction unmatched. The CDR3 here is CAWSVTSGKNIQYF. CDR3 nucleotide sequence: TGTGCCTGGAGTGTGACTAGCGGCAAAAACATTCAGTACTTC.

This clonotype was seen just once. The chain recombines TRBV14 with TRBJ2-7; 13 bases align to TRBD2. With V trimmed by 3 bases and J by 4 bases, 9 bases remained unmatched. From germline, CDR1 is SGHDN and CDR2 FVKESK. This CDR3 is built from 17 residues. For the CDR3, the DNA is TGTGCCAGCAGCCACGGACTAGCGGGAGAGGCCGGGTACGAGCAGTACTTC. Translation gives CASSHGLAGEAGYEQYF.

The chain couples TRBV28 to TRBJ1-5; TRBD1 might be the D (6 bases). The germline V and J ends were trimmed by 4 bases and 0 bases, with 10 bases remaining between them. The CDR3 contains 15 residues. Per the germline V gene, CDR1 is MDHEN and CDR2 is SYDVKM. CDR3: CASSSGEFSNQPQHF. DNA of the CDR3: TGTGCCAGCAGTTCAGGGGAGTTTAGCAATCAGCCCCAGCATTTT. Together with reference TRBV28 and TRBJ1-5, the CDR3 gives the full variable domain: DVKVTQSSRYLVKRTGEKVFLECVQDMDHENMFWYRQDPGLGLRLIYFSYDVKMKEKGDIPEGYSVSREKKERFSLILESASTNQTSMYLCASSSGEFSNQPQHFGDGTRLSIL.

This chain joins TRBV5-1 and TRBJ1-1, with 8 bases aligning to TRBD1. The CDR3 runs to 14 residues. The germline gives CDR1 SGHRS, CDR2 YFSETQ. V dropped 1 base and J dropped 3; count of bases not matched to a gene: 2. The CDR3 nucleotides are TGCGCCAGCAGCTTGCAGGGGGCAGACACTGAAGCTTTCTTT. The encoded protein is CASSLQGADTEAFF.

The table lists this clonotype with a few counts. This chain uses TRBV30 with TRBJ2-7, with D unclear. Germline V lookup: CDR1 GTSNPN, CDR2 SVGIG (reference sequence). This CDR3 is built from 14 residues. V shed 0 bases and J shed 1 base, with 10 bases lying between them. The CDR3 nucleotides are TGTGCCTGGAGTGTACGTAGGGTATCCTACGAGCAGTACTTC. Translated, it gives CAWSVRRVSYEQYF.

V and J are TRBV3-1 and TRBJ1-6, with D maybe TRBD1 (5 bases). The CDR3 covers 16 residues. Germline CDR1 LGHDT, CDR2 YNNKEL (reference sequence). Trimming stripped 4 bases from V and 7 bases from J, with 17 bases between. CDR3 region: CASSRRGNWGNSPLHF. The CDR3 nucleotides read TGTGCCAGCAGCCGTAGGGGCAACTGGGGGAATTCACCCCTCCACTTT.

The gene calls are TRBV30 and TRBJ1-2; a weak D match, TRBD1 (5 bases). This CDR3 has 14 residues. V was clipped by 5 bases and J by 8 bases, with 21 bases between them. Germline V gene sequence: CDR1 GTSNPN, CDR2 SVGIG (reference sequence). CDR3 region: CAWAEGTGRGGYTF. For the CDR3, the DNA is TGTGCCTGGGCCGAAGGGACGGGACGCGGGGGCTACACCTTC.

The rearrangement joins TRBV28 to TRBJ1-1; no clear D. The V end was cut by 6 bases, the J end by 3 bases, with 17 bases between. Germline loops: CDR1 MDHEN, CDR2 SYDVKM. The CDR3 is 15 amino acids. CDR3 residues: CASSPTKSPHTEAFF. The CDR3 nucleotides are TGTGCCAGCAGCCCCACTAAGAGCCCGCACACTGAAGCTTTCTTT.

This clonotype was seen just once. The gene calls are TRBV12-3 or TRBV12-4 and TRBJ2-5, with D tentatively TRBD1 (5 bases). The CDR3 runs 15 residues. V gave up 1 base and J gave up 4 bases, with 13 bases separating them. CDR3 sequence: CASSLEGQGGETQYF. The CDR3 DNA reads TGTGCCAGCAGTTTAGAAGGTCAGGGCGGAGAGACCCAGTACTTC.

With regard to this clonotype: One end of the junction does not line up with germline, which may come from a read error. V is TRBV19 and J is TRBJ2-7; TRBD1 agrees at 8 bases. The germline V gene encodes CDR1 LNHDA and CDR2 SQIVND (reference sequence). The CDR3 consists of 14 residues. The CDR3 region has the DNA TGTGCCAGTAGTCCCGACAGGGGATCCTCCGAGCAGTACTTC. Translating it yields CASSPDRGSSEQYF.

In this sample, this clonotype turned up once. The CDR3 sequence is CASSQDHQTAQKETQYF. CDR3 bases: TGTGCCAGCAGCCAAGACCATCAGACAGCCCAGAAAGAGACCCAGTACTTC. The rearrangement links TRBV3-1 to TRBJ2-5; D perhaps matches TRBD1 (5 bases). The germline gives CDR1 LGHDT, CDR2 YNNKEL (reference sequence). The CDR3 has 17 amino acids. V gave up 0 bases and J gave up 3 bases, with 17 bases separating them.

The V call is TRBV30, the J call TRBJ1-3, with D unclear. Germline CDR1 reads GTSNPN; CDR2 reads SVGIG (reference sequence). This CDR3 has 13 amino acids. Trimming stripped 3 bases from V and 0 bases from J, with 6 bases between. The CDR3 sequence: CAWRRNSGNTIYF. CDR3 DNA sequence: TGTGCCTGGAGACGGAACTCTGGAAACACCATATATTTT.

The chain uses TRBV11-2 and TRBJ2-1; no definite D call. The V end lost 7 bases, the J end lost 10 bases, and 17 bases lay between the germline ends. The CDR3 spans 13 residues. Germline V lookup: CDR1 SGHAT, CDR2 FQNNGV. The CDR3 DNA reads as TGTGCCAGCACCTTGGCAATGTTGAGCGAGCAGTTCTTC. As protein: CASTLAMLSEQFF. Variable domain in full (rest from reference TRBV11-2 and TRBJ2-1): EAGVAQSPRYKIIEKRQSVAFWCNPISGHATLYWYQQILGQGPKLLIQFQNNGVVDDSQLPKDRFSAERLKGVDSTLKIQPAKLEDSAVYLCASTLAMLSEQFFGPGTRLTVL.

The chain links TRBV12-3 or TRBV12-4 to TRBJ1-5; D gene uncertain. V gave up 6 bases and J gave up 1 base, with 16 bases separating them. The CDR3 contains 16 residues. The CDR3 loop is CASSLTRELSNQPQHF. The CDR3 DNA reads TGTGCCAGCAGCCTAACCCGGGAGTTAAGCAATCAGCCCCAGCATTTT.

CDR3 in DNA: TGTGCCAGCAGCCCCGCTCGTGCGGGAGGTACGCAGTATTTT. Its translation: CASSPARAGGTQYF. This chain connects TRBV3-1 to TRBJ2-3; 8 nucleotides align to TRBD2. The germline V gene has CDR1 LGHDT and CDR2 YNNKEL (reference sequence). The CDR3 sequence is 14 residues long. V shed 4 bases, J shed 8 bases, and the junction held 8 bases outside the gene matches.